This T cell receptor beta chain appears in the sequencing data of a study of T cells in localized non-small cell lung cancer. Profiling relied on immunoSEQ multiplex PCR, and the TCRdb table lists in-frame clones only, not all of them. The sample records 20,000 to 30,000 clones, 88% being singletons. With 2 bases removed from V and 8 bases from J, the gap between germline ends came to 15 bases. The CDR3 runs to 15 residues. Germline assignment: CDR1 MNHNS and CDR2 SASEGT. Study results and limitations: Uninvolved adjacent lung showed the highest T cell clonality, exceeding tumor. An association was observed between higher blood T cell density and longer overall survival. Because only a single region of the tumor was sequenced, heterogeneity remains possible. Adjacent lung was found to contain a median about 50 of the top 100 tumor clones.

Concerning this clone itself: Antigen specificity is unknown.

The sample consisted of PBMCs, taken before any cancer treatment. This TCR derives from a man between 35 and 75 years old with stage II lung adenocarcinoma. J is TRBJ1-4 and V is TRBV6-1, with D perhaps TRBD1 (5 bases). DNA for the CDR3: TGTGCCAGCAGTGAATCCGGGGCGGAGAACGAAAAACTGTTTTTT. Residues: CASSESGAENEKLFF.